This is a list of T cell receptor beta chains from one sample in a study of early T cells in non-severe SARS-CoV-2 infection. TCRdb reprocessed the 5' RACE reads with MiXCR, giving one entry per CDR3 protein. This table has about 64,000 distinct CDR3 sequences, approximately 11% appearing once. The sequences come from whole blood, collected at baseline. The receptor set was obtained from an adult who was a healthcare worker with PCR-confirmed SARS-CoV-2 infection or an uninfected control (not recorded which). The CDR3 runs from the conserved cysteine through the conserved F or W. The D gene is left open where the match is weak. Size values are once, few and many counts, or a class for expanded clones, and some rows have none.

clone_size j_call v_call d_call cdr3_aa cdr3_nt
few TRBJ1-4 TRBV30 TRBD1 CAWNRWTGGGEKLFF TGTGCCTGGAACCGCTGGACAGGGGGCGGTGAAAAACTGTTTTTT
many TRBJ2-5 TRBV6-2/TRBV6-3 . CASSYGGWSETQYF TGTGCCAGCAGTTATGGGGGATGGTCGGAGACCCAGTACTTC
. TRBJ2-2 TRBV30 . CAWSVEGVLASGELFF TGTGCCTGGAGTGTAGAGGGGGTACTAGCAAGCGGGGAGCTGTTTTTT
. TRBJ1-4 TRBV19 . CASGETATNEKLFF TGTGCCAGCGGAGAGACAGCAACTAATGAAAAACTGTTTTTT
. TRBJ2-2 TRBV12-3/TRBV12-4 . CASSLSPRGRTAGELFF TGTGCCAGCAGTTTATCCCCCCGAGGGCGAACGGCCGGGGAGCTGTTTTTT
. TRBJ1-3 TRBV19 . CASTSGRLGNTIYF TGTGCCAGTACCTCGGGACGGCTCGGAAACACCATATATTTT
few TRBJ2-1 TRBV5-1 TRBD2 CASSLVLLAASNEQFF TGCGCCAGCAGCTTGGTTCTACTAGCGGCCAGTAATGAGCAGTTCTTC
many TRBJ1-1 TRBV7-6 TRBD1 CASSFSPGQGRLTEAFF TGTGCCAGCAGCTTTTCGCCGGGACAGGGCCGTCTCACTGAAGCTTTCTTT
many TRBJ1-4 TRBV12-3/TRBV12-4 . CASSFPGRKLFF TGTGCCAGCAGTTTCCCAGGGCGCAAACTGTTTTTT
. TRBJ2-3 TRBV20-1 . CSASEGLGTDTQYF TGCAGTGCTAGTGAGGGGCTCGGCACAGATACGCAGTATTTT
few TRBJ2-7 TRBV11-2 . CASSLDPPGEQYF TGTGCCAGCAGCTTAGACCCTCCTGGTGAGCAGTACTTC
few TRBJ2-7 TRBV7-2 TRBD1 CASSLVGQGVYEQYF TGTGCCAGCAGCTTAGTGGGACAGGGGGTCTACGAGCAGTACTTC
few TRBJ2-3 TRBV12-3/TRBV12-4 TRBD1 CASRKSGGLLDTQYF TGTGCCAGCAGGAAATCAGGGGGCCTACTAGATACGCAGTATTTT
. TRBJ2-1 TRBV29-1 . CSVAVPHRIGVGEQFF TGCAGCGTTGCCGTACCCCACCGTATCGGTGTAGGTGAGCAGTTCTTC
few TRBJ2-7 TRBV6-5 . CASRRQPPITYEQYF TGTGCCAGCAGGCGACAGCCACCGATTACTTACGAGCAGTACTTC
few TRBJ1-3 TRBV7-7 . CASSPGRTSGNTIYF TGTGCTAGCAGCCCCGGACGGACCTCTGGAAACACCATATATTTT
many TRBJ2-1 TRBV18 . CASSPPVNWHNEQFF TGTGCCAGCTCACCACCGGTTAACTGGCACAATGAGCAGTTCTTC
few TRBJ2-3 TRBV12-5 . CASGLRLPVETTDTQYF TGTGCTAGTGGTTTGCGACTCCCTGTGGAAACCACAGATACGCAGTATTTT
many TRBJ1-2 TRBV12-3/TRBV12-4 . CASSSPDGNNYGYTF TGTGCCAGCAGTTCCCCGGACGGTAACAACTATGGCTACACCTTC
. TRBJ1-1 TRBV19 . CASSRDTNTEAFF TGTGCCAGTAGTCGAGACACCAACACTGAAGCTTTCTTT
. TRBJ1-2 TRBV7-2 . CASSSQQLYGYTF TGTGCCAGCAGCTCCCAGCAACTCTATGGCTACACCTTC
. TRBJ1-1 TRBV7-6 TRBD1 CASSLGQGFIPEAFF TGTGCCAGCAGCTTAGGACAGGGTTTCATACCTGAAGCTTTCTTT
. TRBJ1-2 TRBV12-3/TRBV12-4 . CASTLGRTYGYGYTF TGTGCCAGCACCTTAGGGAGGACGTATGGCTATGGCTACACCTTC
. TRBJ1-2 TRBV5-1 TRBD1 CASSVDRVNYGYTF TGCGCCAGCAGCGTAGACAGGGTTAACTATGGCTACACCTTC
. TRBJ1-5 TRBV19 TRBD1 CASSTLYPGQGNYSQPQHF TGTGCCAGTAGTACACTCTACCCGGGACAGGGTAATTATAGTCAGCCCCAGCATTTT
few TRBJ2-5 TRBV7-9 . CASSRLETQYF TGTGCCAGCAGTAGGCTAGAGACCCAGTACTTC
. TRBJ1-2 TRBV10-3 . CAISEEPRYGYTF TGTGCCATCTCCGAGGAGCCCCGCTATGGCTACACCTTC
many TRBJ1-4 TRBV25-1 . CASSESGQGKTNEKLFF TGTGCCAGCAGTGAATCCGGGCAGGGCAAAACTAATGAAAAACTGTTTTTT
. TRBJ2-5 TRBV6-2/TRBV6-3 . CASSYFGTQRETQYF TGTGCCAGCAGTTACTTCGGAACCCAAAGAGAGACCCAGTACTTC
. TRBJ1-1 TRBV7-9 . CASARDTEAFF TGTGCCAGCGCGAGGGACACTGAAGCTTTCTTT
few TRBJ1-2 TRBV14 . CASSQGDGSGGYTF TGTGCCAGCAGCCAAGGGGACGGGTCAGGCGGCTACACCTTC
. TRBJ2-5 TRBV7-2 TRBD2 CASSLGTSPKTQYF TGTGCCAGCAGCCTCGGGACTAGCCCGAAGACCCAGTACTTC
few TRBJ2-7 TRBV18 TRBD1 CASSPTPGQGGYEQYF TGTGCCAGCTCACCTACTCCGGGACAGGGTGGGTACGAGCAGTACTTC
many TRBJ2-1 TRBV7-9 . CASSLINEQFF TGTGCCAGCAGCCTAATCAATGAGCAGTTCTTC
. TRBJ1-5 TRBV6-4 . CASSVESNQPQHF TGTGCCAGCAGTGTGGAGAGTAATCAGCCCCAGCATTTT
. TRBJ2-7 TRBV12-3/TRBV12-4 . CASRASSYEQYF TGTGCCAGCAGAGCCAGTTCCTACGAGCAGTACTTC
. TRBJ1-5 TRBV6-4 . CASRLGGYRLTENQPQHF TGTGCCAGCCGCTTGGGAGGATATCGTCTGACAGAAAATCAGCCCCAGCATTTT
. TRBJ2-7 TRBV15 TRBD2 CATSSGGAHEQYF TGTGCCACCAGCAGCGGGGGGGCCCACGAGCAGTACTTC
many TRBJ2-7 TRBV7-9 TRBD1 CASSLTGPYEQYF TGTGCCAGCAGCTTGACAGGGCCCTACGAGCAGTACTTC
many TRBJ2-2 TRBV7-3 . CASSPMGGVNTGELFF TGTGCCAGCAGCCCTATGGGGGGAGTGAACACCGGGGAGCTGTTTTTT
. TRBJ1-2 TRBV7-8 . CASSPGGGANYGYTF TGTGCCAGCAGCCCCGGCGGGGGGGCGAACTATGGCTACACCTTC
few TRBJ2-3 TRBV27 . CASSLRGEGGDTQYF TGTGCCAGCAGTTTGAGGGGCGAAGGGGGAGATACGCAGTATTTT
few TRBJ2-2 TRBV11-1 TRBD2 CASSLRTSRNTGELFF TGTGCCAGCAGCTTAAGGACTAGCAGAAACACCGGGGAGCTGTTTTTT
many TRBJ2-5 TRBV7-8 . CASSLLVQETQYF TGTGCCAGCAGCTTACTAGTCCAAGAGACCCAGTACTTC
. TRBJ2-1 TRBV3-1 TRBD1 CASSQRPDRGFHNEQFF TGTGCCAGCAGCCAGAGACCAGACAGGGGATTCCACAATGAGCAGTTCTTC
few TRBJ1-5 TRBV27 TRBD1 CASRTASQGDYQPQHF TGTGCCAGCAGAACAGCCTCACAGGGGGATTATCAGCCCCAGCATTTT
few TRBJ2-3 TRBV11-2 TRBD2 CASSGELSGRLGTDTQYF TGTGCCAGCAGCGGGGAACTCAGCGGGAGGCTAGGGACAGATACGCAGTATTTT
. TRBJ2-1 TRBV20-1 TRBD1 CSARTAGTESYNEQFF TGCAGTGCTAGAACAGCCGGGACAGAGTCCTACAATGAGCAGTTCTTC
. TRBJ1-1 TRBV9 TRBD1 CASSTQGGGNTEAFF TGTGCCAGCAGCACGCAAGGGGGCGGGAACACTGAAGCTTTCTTT
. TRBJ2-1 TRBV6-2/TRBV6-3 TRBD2 CASSLVLPLAPSYNEQFF TGTGCCAGCAGTCTTGTGTTGCCACTAGCGCCCTCCTACAATGAGCAGTTCTTC
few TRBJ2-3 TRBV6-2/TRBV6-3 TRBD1 CASSSTGPTDTQYF TGTGCCAGCAGTTCGACAGGGCCCACAGATACGCAGTATTTT
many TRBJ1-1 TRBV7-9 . CASSLDRGGYTEAFF TGTGCCAGCAGCTTAGATAGAGGGGGTTACACTGAAGCTTTCTTT